This entry features one T cell receptor beta chain sequence. Its cognate antigen is unknown. This record comes from a study of OX40 agonist ivuxolimab in advanced cancers. Study in general: The mean age was approximately 60 years, ranging from about 23 to 79, with about four fifths of participants male.

V dropped 5 bases and J dropped 5 bases, with 18 bases sitting between them. Germline V gene data show CDR1 as SEHNR and CDR2 as FQNEAQ (reference sequence). This CDR3 has 15 residues. TCRdb's table, derived via immunoSEQ multiplex PCR, lists solely in-frame clones and lacks some. The sample yields tens of thousands of clones, 75% to 90% seen once. Study conclusions and caveats: CD4+ and CD8+ blood T cells expanded clonally by week 6 at 0.1 to 3.0 mg/kg.

The sequence derives from an adult with an advanced solid tumor such as melanoma, head and neck, liver or kidney cancer. The V call is TRBV7-9, the J call TRBJ1-1; D gene ambiguous. The material was CD4+ or CD8+ T cells sorted from blood, obtained in a trial of the OX40 agonist ivuxolimab. The CDR3 sequence is CASSLESSPETEAFF. For the CDR3, the DNA is TGTGCCAGCAGCCTTGAGTCCAGTCCTGAAACTGAAGCTTTCTTT.